Listed here is a single TCR beta chain. At one end the junction does not follow the germline gene, possibly because of a read error. The record originates from a study of T cells in Graves' hyperthyroidism and ophthalmopathy. It was RNA transcripts that yielded the amplified TCR beta CDR3 regions. Researchers ran a first-round RT-PCR on the TCR CDR3 using the HTBI primer set. In TCRdb, the multiplex PCR reads were re-called with MiXCR into one record per CDR3 protein. Here the sample spans approximately 640,000 distinct CDR3 sequences, 45% being singletons. The CDR3 length is 14 residues. The germline CDR1 and CDR2 sequences are SGHRS and YFSETQ.

The rearrangement joins TRBV5-1 to TRBJ2-7, with 8 bases matching TRBD1. Material for sequencing was peripheral blood or thyroid tissue (not recorded which). This TCR derives from an adult man with Graves' disease, either hyperthyroidism or ophthalmopathy (not recorded which). The CDR3 bases are TGTGCCAGCAGTTTAGCCGGGACAGGACGCGAGCAGTACTTC. The encoded protein is CASSLAGTGREQYF. The full variable domain, its missing parts supplied by reference TRBV5-1 and TRBJ2-7, is KAGVTQTPRYLIKTRGQQVTLSCSPISGHRSVSWYQQTPGQGLQFLFEYFSETQRNKGNFPGRFSGRQFSNSRSEMNVSTLELGDSALYLCASSLAGTGREQYFGPGTRLTVT.